This is a list of T cell receptor beta chains from one sample in a study of T cells in Graves' hyperthyroidism and ophthalmopathy. TCRdb re-called the multiplex PCR reads through MiXCR, storing one row per CDR3 protein. The data show under 300,000 distinct CDR3 sequences, more than 10% seen once. The sequencing input was blood. The receptors stem from a woman under 40 with Graves' hyperthyroidism that later progressed to Graves' ophthalmopathy. Both conserved end residues are part of each CDR3. D genes are given only for firm matches. Rows give clone size only sometimes, using once, few, many, or a class for an expanded clone.

d_gene | j_gene | v_gene | abundance | CDR3nt | CDR3aa
NA | TRBJ1-6 | TRBV30 | NA | TGTGCCTGGAGTGTACGTGTCAGGGGTAGATCACCCCTCCACTTT | CAWSVRVRGRSPLHF
NA | TRBJ2-5 | TRBV7-2 | many | TGTGCCAGCAGCTTAAGGGGCAGCTTACCGTGGGGGACCCAGTACTTC | CASSLRGSLPWGTQYF
NA | TRBJ2-2 | TRBV30 | many | TGTGCCTGGGCCTCAAGTTCGGCCGGGGAGCTGTTTTTT | CAWASSSAGELFF
NA | TRBJ2-6 | TRBV11-2 | few | TGTGCCAGCAGCGTAGACGCCAGGGGCCCTGGGGCCAACGTCCTGACTTTC | CASSVDARGPGANVLTF
NA | TRBJ1-1 | TRBV6-5 | many | TGTGCCAGCGGTTTTGCAGGGAACACTGAAGCTTTCTTT | CASGFAGNTEAFF
NA | TRBJ1-5 | TRBV10-3 | many | TGTGCCATCAGTGATAGGACAGATAGCAATCAGCCCCAGCATTTT | CAISDRTDSNQPQHF
TRBD1 | TRBJ1-1 | TRBV10-3 | many | TGTGCCATCAGTGAATGGACAGGTGGCGAAGCTTTCTTT | CAISEWTGGEAFF
NA | TRBJ1-1 | TRBV11-2 | many | TGTGCCAGCAGCTTAGGAACTTTAGACGGGTACACTGAAGCTTTCTTT | CASSLGTLDGYTEAFF
NA | TRBJ2-1 | TRBV20-1 | many | TGCAGTGCTAGTGGTAGGGTGGGGGGCGGCAATGAGCAGTTCTTC | CSASGRVGGGNEQFF
NA | TRBJ1-2 | TRBV2 | many | TGTGCCAGCAGTGAAGCAAGGGGGATGCTTTTCTATGGCTACACCTTC | CASSEARGMLFYGYTF
TRBD1 | TRBJ1-4 | TRBV27 | NA | TGTGCCAGCAGTGTCACAGGGGGCTGGAGTAATGAAAAACTGTTTTTT | CASSVTGGWSNEKLFF
NA | TRBJ2-1 | TRBV18 | NA | TGTGCCAGCTCACCGCGGGGTGTTGGAGGGGGACTTTACAATGAGCAGTTCTTC | CASSPRGVGGGLYNEQFF
NA | TRBJ1-1 | TRBV7-2 | many | TGTGCCAGCAGCTTAGACTGGATGAACACTGAAGCTTTCTTT | CASSLDWMNTEAFF
TRBD2 | TRBJ2-3 | TRBV7-4 | NA | TGTGCCAGCAGCGACCCTAGCGGGGGGGCCGCAGATACGCAGTATTTT | CASSDPSGGAADTQYF
TRBD2 | TRBJ2-5 | TRBV7-2 | many | TGTGCCAGCAGCCCTGGACTAGCGGGAGGGCGGGGGACCCAGTACTTC | CASSPGLAGGRGTQYF
TRBD2 | TRBJ2-7 | TRBV28 | few | TGTGCCAGCAGTTTCGAAGGCGGGAGAGCCGAGCAGTACTTC | CASSFEGGRAEQYF